The subject of this entry is one T cell receptor beta chain. Its antigen is currently unknown. The sample originates from a study of beta chain features in type 1 diabetes. Study background: Cell yields, gender and age were comparable in patients and healthy donors. The study examined roughly 100 million sorted cells across all samples.

General study findings and limits: Shorter TCRB CDR3s, moderately but significantly so, were found in Type 1 diabetes patients in all four CD4+ subsets. Cells with high TCR expression could be over-represented by cDNA sequencing.

Of the isolated RNA, all was reverse transcribed, and so the sequenced material was expressed TCRB transcripts. There were 3 million to 4 million reads on average in the naive, central memory and regulatory T cell samples. Sequencing was performed with immunoSEQ multiplex PCR; in TCRdb, only in-frame clones are kept and a portion is missing. The sample consists of some 120,000 clones, 17% of them appearing once. V was cut by 3 bases and J by 5 bases, with 8 bases left in between. The germline gives CDR1 SGHAT, CDR2 FQNNGV. This CDR3 has 13 amino acids. The receptor was isolated from a man aged 18 to 29 with type 1 diabetes. The sequenced material came from central memory CD4+ T cells from blood. The chain uses TRBV11-2 and TRBJ2-1; D call uncertain. DNA of the CDR3: TGTGCCAGCAGCTTCTACCTAGACAATGAGCAGTTCTTC. Encoded protein: CASSFYLDNEQFF.